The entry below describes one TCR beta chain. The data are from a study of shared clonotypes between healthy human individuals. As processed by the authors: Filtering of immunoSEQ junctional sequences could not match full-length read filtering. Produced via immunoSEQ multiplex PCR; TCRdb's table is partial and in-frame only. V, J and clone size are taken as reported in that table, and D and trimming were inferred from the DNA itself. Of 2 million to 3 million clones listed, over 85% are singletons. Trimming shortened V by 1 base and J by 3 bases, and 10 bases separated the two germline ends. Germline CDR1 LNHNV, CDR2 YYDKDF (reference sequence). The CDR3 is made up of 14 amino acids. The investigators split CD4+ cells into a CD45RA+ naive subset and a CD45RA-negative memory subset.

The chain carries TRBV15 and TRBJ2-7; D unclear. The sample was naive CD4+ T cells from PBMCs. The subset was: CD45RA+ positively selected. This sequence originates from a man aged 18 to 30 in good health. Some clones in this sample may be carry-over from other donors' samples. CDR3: CATSRASLSYEQYF. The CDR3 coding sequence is TGTGCCACCAGCAGAGCGAGCCTGAGCTACGAGCAGTACTTC.